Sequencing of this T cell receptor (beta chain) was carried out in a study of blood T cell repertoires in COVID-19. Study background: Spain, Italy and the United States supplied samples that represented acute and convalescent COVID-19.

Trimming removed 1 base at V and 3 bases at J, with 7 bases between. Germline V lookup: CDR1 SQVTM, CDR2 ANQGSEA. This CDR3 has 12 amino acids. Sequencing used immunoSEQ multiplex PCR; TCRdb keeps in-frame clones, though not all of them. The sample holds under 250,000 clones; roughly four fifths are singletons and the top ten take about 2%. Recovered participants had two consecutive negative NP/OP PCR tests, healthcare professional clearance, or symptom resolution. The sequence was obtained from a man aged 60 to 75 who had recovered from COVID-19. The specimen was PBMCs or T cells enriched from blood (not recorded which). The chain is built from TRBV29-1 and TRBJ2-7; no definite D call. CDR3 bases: TGCAGCGTTGAAGTCAGTCGCTACGAGCAGTACTTC. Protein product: CSVEVSRYEQYF.